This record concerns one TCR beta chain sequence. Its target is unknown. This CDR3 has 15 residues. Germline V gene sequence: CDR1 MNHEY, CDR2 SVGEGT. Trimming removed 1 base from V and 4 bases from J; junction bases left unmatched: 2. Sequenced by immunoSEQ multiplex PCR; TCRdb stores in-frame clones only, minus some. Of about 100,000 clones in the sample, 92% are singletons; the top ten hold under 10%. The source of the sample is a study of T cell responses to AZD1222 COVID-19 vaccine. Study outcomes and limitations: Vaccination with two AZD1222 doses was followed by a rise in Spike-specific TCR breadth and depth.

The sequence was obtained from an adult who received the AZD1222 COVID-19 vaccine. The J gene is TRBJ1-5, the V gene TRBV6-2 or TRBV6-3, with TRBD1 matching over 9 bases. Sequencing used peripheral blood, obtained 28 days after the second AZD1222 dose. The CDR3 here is CASSYWTGANQPQHF. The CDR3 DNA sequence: TGTGCCAGCAGTTACTGGACAGGGGCAAATCAGCCCCAGCATTTT.